This entry features one T cell receptor beta chain sequence. Sequencing used immunoSEQ multiplex PCR; TCRdb keeps in-frame clones, though not all of them. This sample yields 150,000 to 160,000 clones, of which 75% to 85% are seen a single time; around 10% belongs to the top ten. The sample comes from a study of blood T cell repertoires in COVID-19. As for the study in general: PBMCs, B-cell-depleted T cells, or T cells provided the cDNA or gDNA that made up the material.

V was trimmed by 7 bases and J by 4 bases, leaving 17 bases between them. Germline V gene lookup returns CDR1 MNHEY and CDR2 SVGAGI. The CDR3 loop spans 15 amino acids. Enrolled during active infection, Seattle patients were then followed longitudinally. The receptor's source is a woman aged 55-69 years with COVID-19, enrolled during active disease. Sequences were obtained from peripheral blood. The rearrangement uses TRBV6-5 and TRBJ1-5, with D possibly being TRBD1 (6 bases). This CDR3 reads CASKPKSRGNQPQHF. Here the CDR3 DNA reads TGTGCCAGCAAACCCAAAAGCAGGGGAAATCAGCCCCAGCATTTT.